The sequence of this T cell receptor (beta chain) was determined in a study of blood T cells in healthy people across ages. The V gene end was trimmed by 6 bases and the J gene end by 9 bases; junction bases not matched to a gene: 9. The CDR3 loop spans 14 amino acids. In germline, CDR1 is SEHNR, CDR2 FQNEAQ (reference sequence). A second roughly 7 to 11 cycle PCR used barcoded and J-beta primers. TCRdb called the 5' RACE reads again in MiXCR, with one record for every CDR3 protein. The sample has roughly 900,000 distinct CDR3 sequences; roughly 26% are singletons. This sequence was found in a woman older than 75 in good health. This sequence joins TRBV7-9 and TRBJ2-1; 9 bases align to TRBD2. The source material was blood. The CDR3 protein is CASRASGKAGEQFF. In DNA, the CDR3 is TGTGCCAGCAGGGCTAGCGGGAAAGCCGGTGAGCAGTTCTTC.